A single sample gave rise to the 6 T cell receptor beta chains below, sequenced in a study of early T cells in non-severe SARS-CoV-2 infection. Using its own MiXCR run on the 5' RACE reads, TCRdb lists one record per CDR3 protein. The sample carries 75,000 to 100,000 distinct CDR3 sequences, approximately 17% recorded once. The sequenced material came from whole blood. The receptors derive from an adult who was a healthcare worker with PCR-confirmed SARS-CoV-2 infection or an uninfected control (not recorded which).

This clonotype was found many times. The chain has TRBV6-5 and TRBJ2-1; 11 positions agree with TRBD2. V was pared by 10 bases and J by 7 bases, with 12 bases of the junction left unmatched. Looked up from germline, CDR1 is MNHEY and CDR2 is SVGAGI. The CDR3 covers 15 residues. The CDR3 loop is CATTTSGALGNEQFF. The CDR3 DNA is TGTGCCACTACGACTAGCGGGGCCCTGGGTAATGAGCAGTTCTTC.

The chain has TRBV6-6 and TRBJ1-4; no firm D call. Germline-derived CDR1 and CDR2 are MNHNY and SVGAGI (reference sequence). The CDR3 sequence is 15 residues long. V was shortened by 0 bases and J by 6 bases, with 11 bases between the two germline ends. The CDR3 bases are TGTGCCAGCAGTTACTCAGACATTTTGGATGAAAAACTGTTTTTT. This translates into CASSYSDILDEKLFF.

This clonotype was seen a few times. Here the CDR3 DNA reads TGTGCCAGCAGCTTAATCACAGTGGGGTCCGGGGAGCTGTTTTTT. It yields the protein CASSLITVGSGELFF. The rearrangement links TRBV7-9 to TRBJ2-2; D is unresolved. CDR3 length: 15 residues. Trimming stripped 2 bases from V and 6 bases from J, with 13 bases between. Germline-derived CDR1 and CDR2 are SEHNR and FQNEAQ (reference sequence).

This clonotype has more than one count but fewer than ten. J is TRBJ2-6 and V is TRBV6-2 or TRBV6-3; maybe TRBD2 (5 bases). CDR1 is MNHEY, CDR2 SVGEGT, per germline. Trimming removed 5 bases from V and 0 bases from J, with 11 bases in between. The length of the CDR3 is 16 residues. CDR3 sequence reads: CASSKVRGSGANVLTF. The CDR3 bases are TGTGCCAGCAGTAAGGTCCGGGGCTCTGGGGCCAACGTCCTGACTTTC.

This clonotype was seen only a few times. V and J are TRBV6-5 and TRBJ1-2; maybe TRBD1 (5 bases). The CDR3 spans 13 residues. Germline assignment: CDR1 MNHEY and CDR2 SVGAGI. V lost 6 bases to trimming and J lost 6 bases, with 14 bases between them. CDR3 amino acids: CASRLRQMDGYTF. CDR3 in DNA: TGTGCCAGCAGACTTAGACAGATGGATGGCTACACCTTC.

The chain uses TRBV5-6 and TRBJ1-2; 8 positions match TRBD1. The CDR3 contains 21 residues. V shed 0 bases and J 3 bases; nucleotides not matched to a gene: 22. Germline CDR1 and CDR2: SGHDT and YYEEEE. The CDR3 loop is CASSLETWTGSDGFLYYGYTF. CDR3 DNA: TGTGCCAGCAGCTTGGAAACCTGGACAGGGTCAGACGGGTTCCTCTACTATGGCTACACCTTC.